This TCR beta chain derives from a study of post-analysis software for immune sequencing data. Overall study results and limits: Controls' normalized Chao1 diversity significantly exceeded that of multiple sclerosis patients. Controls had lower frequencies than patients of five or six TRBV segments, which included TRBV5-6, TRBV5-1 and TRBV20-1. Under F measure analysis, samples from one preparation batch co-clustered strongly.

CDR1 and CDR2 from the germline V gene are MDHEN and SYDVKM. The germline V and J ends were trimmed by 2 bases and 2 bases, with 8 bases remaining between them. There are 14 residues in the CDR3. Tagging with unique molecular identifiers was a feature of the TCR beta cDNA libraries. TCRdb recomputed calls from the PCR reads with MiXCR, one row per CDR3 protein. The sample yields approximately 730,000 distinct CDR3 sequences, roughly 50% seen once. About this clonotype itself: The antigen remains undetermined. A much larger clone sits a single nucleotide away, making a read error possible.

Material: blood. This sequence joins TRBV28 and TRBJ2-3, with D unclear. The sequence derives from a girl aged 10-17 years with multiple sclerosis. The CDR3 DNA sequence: TGTGCCAGCAGTTTAGAGGTAGTCACAGATACGCAGTATTTT. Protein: CASSLEVVTDTQYF.